The sequence of this T cell receptor beta chain was determined in a study of blood T cell repertoires in COVID-19. Profiling relied on immunoSEQ multiplex PCR, and the TCRdb table lists in-frame clones only, not all of them. The data hold a few hundred thousand clones, with less than 95% observed a single time. The CDR3 runs 14 residues. Germline loops: CDR1 SGHVS, CDR2 FQNEAQ. Trimming removed 8 bases from V and 2 bases from J; junction bases left unmatched: 8. The sequencing sample was made of PBMCs or T cells enriched from blood (not recorded which). This sequence was found in a man between 18 and 35 years old who had recovered from COVID-19. This chain links TRBV7-8 with TRBJ1-2, with 7 bases that match TRBD1. The CDR3 spells CASSPRGRNYGYTF. DNA for the CDR3: TGTGCCAGCTCCCCCAGGGGGAGGAACTATGGCTACACCTTC.